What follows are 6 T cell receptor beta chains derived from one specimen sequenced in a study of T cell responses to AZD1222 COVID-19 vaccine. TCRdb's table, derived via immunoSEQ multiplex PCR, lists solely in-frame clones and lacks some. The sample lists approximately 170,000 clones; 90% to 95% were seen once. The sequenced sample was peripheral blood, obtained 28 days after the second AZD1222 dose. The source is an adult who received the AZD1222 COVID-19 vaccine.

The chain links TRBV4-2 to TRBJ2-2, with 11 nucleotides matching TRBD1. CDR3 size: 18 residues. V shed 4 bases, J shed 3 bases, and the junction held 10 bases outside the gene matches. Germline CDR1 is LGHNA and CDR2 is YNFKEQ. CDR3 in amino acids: CASSPNPGQGVDTGELFF. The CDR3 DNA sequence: TGTGCCAGCAGCCCCAACCCGGGACAGGGGGTTGACACCGGGGAGCTGTTTTTT.

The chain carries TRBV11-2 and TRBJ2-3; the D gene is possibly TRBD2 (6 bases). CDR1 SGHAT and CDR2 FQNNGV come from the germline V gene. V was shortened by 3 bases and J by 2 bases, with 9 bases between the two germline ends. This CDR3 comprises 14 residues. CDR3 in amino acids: CASSFSGDTDTQYF. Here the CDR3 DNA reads TGTGCCAGCAGCTTTAGCGGAGACACAGATACGCAGTATTTT.

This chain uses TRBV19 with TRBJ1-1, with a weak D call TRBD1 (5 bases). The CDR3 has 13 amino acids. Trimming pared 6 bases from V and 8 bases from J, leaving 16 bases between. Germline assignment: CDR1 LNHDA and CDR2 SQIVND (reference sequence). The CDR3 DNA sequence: TGTGCCAGTAGGAAGGAGACAGAACTCGAAGCTTTCTTT. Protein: CASRKETELEAFF.

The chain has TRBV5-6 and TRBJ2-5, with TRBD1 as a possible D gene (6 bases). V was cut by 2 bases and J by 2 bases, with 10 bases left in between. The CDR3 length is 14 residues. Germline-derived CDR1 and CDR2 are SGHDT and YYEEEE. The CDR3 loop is CASSLRDNQETQYF. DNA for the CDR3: TGTGCCAGCAGCTTAAGGGACAATCAAGAGACCCAGTACTTC.

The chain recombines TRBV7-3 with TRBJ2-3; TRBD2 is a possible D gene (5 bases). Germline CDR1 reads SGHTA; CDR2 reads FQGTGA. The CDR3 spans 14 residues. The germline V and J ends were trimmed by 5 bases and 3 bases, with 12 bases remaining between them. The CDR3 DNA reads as TGTGCCAGCAGCCTCGGACCGGGGACAGATACGCAGTATTTT. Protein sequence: CASSLGPGTDTQYF.

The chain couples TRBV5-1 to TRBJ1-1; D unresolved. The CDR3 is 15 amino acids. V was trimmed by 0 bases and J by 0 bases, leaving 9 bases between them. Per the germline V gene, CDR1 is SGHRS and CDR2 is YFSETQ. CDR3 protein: CASSLVAGMNTEAFF. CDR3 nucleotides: TGCGCCAGCAGCTTGGTGGCGGGTATGAACACTGAAGCTTTCTTT.